The following is a T cell receptor (beta chain) sequence with its context. Its antigen is unidentified. CDR3 length: 13 residues. CDR1 SGHNT and CDR2 YYREEE come from the germline V gene (reference sequence). V lost 3 bases to trimming and J lost 8 bases; unmatched junction nucleotides: 4. The data derive from a study of cytomegalovirus exposure and HLA in healthy donors. Study-level points and caveats: Another analysis was done later, and it associated roughly 15,000 TCR beta sequences with HLA alleles at 0.05 false discovery rate.

PCR involved 60 Vbeta and 13 Jbeta primers. TCRdb's table, derived via immunoSEQ multiplex PCR, lists solely in-frame clones and lacks some. The table lists around 170,000 clones, about three quarters of them singletons. The chain is built from TRBV5-4 and TRBJ1-2; 10 bases line up with TRBD1. Material for sequencing was PBMCs. This clonotype originated in a woman aged 50 to 60 in good health and CMV-seropositive. The CDR3 DNA reads as TGTGCCAGCAGCTCGGGACAGGGGTTCGGCTACACCTTC. Translating it yields CASSSGQGFGYTF. The full variable domain, completed using reference TRBV5-4 and TRBJ1-2, is ETGVTQSPTHLIKTRGQQVTLRCSSQSGHNTVSWYQQALGQGPQFIFQYYREEENGRGNFPPRFSGLQFPNYSSELNVNALELDDSALYLCASSSGQGFGYTFGSGTRLTVV.